The T cell receptor (beta chain) described here comes from a study of CD8+CD57+ T cells in acquired aplastic anemia. Study-level background: The mean DNA yield obtained from sorted CD4+ and CD8+ cells came to approximately 3.2 ug.

TCR beta VDJ and CDR3 were profiled, and genomic DNA was the template. A single record per CDR3 protein comes from TCRdb applying MiXCR to the reads. The sample lists 250,000 to 350,000 distinct CDR3 sequences, around 60% occurring once. The junction had 1 base not matched to a gene; V was cut back by 3 bases and J by 2 bases. The germline gives CDR1 SGHTA, CDR2 FQGNSA. The CDR3 runs to 16 residues. Source material: sorted CD4+, CD8+, or CD8+CD57+ T cells (not recorded which) from PBMCs. The source of this sequence is a human donor with severe aplastic anemia or a healthy control (not recorded which). This chain links TRBV7-2 with TRBJ2-7; 16 bases line up with TRBD2. CDR3 sequence (DNA): TGTGCCAGCAGCTTGGGACTAGCGGGGGGGACCTACGAGCAGTACTTC. Translating it yields CASSLGLAGGTYEQYF. The complete variable domain, with remaining parts taken from reference TRBV7-2 and TRBJ2-7, reads GAGVSQSPSNKVTEKGKDVELRCDPISGHTALYWYRQSLGQGLEFLIYFQGNSAPDKSGLPSDRFSAERTGGSVSTLTIQRTQQEDSAVYLCASSLGLAGGTYEQYFGPGTRLTVT.